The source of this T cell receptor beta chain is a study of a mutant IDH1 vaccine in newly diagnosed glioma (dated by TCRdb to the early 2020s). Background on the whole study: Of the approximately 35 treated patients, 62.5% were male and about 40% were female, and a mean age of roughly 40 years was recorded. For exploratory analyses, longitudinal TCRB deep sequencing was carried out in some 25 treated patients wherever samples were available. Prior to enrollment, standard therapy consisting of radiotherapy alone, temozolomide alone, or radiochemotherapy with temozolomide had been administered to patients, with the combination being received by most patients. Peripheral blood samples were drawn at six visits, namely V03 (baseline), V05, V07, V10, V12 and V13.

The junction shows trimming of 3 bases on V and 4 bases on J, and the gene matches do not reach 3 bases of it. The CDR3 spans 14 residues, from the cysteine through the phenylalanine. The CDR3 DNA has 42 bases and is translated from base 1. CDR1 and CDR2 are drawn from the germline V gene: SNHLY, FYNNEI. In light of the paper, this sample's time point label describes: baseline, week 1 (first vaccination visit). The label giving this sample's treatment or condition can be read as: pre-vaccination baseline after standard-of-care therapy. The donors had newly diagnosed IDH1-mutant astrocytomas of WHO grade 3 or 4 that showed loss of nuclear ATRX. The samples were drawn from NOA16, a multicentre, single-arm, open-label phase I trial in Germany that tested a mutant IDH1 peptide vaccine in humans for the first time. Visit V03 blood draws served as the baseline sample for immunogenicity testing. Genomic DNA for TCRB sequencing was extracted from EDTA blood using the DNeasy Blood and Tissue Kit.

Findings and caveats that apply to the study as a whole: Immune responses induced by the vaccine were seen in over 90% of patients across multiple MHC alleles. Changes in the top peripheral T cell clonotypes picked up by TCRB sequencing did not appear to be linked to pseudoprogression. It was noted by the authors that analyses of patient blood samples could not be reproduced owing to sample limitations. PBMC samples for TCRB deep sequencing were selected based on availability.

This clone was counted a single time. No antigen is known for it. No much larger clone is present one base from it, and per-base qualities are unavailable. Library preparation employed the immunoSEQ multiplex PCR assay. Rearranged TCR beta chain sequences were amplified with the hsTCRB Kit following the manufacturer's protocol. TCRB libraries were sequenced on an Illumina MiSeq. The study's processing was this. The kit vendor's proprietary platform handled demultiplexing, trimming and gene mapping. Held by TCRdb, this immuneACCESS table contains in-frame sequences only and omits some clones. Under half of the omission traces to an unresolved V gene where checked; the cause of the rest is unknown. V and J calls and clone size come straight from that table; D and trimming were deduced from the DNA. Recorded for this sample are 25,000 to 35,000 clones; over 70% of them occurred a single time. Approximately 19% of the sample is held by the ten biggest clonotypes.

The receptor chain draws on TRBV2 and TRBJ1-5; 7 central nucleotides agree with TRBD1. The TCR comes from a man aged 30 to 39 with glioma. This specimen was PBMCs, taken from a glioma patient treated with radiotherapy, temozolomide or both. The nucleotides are TGTGCCAGCAGTGATGACAGGGCGAATCAGCCCCAGCATTTT. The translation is CASSDDRANQPQHF.